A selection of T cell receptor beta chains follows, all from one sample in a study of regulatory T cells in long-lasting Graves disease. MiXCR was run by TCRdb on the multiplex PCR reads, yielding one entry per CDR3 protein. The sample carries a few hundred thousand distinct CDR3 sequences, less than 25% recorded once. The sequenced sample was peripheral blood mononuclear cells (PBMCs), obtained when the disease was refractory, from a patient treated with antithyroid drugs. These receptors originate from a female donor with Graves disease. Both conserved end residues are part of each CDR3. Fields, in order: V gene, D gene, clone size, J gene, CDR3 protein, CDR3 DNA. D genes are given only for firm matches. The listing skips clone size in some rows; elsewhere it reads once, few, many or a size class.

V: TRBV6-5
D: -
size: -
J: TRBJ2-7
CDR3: CASSYIRESIYEQYF
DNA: TGTGCCAGCAGTTATATCCGGGAGTCAATCTACGAGCAGTACTTC

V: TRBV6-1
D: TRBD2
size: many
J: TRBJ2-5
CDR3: CASRIGRLARQETQYF
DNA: TGTGCCAGCAGAATCGGGAGACTAGCGAGACAAGAGACCCAGTACTTC

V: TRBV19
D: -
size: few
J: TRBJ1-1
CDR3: CASSGDGTNTEAFF
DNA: TGTGCCAGTAGTGGAGACGGAACGAACACTGAAGCTTTCTTT

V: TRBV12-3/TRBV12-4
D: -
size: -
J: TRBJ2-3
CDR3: CASSFSSTDTQYF
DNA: TGTGCCAGCAGTTTTTCTAGCACAGATACGCAGTATTTT

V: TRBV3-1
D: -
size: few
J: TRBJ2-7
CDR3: CASSPGRWGYEQYF
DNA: TGTGCCAGCAGCCCGGGACGCTGGGGTTACGAGCAGTACTTC

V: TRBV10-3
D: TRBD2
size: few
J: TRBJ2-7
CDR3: CAIRNGVSPTSGNNRYEQYF
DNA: TGTGCCATCCGCAACGGGGTCAGCCCGACTAGCGGGAACAACCGCTACGAGCAGTACTTC

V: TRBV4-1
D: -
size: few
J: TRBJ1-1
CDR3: CASSQGGGHMNTEAFF
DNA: TGCGCCAGCAGCCAAGGTGGGGGACATATGAACACTGAAGCTTTCTTT

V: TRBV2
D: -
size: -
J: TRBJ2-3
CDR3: CASSAGQSRWDTQYF
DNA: TGTGCCAGCAGTGCCGGACAGAGCCGTTGGGATACGCAGTATTTT

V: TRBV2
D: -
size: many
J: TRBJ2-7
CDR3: CASRQDSTYEQYF
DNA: TGTGCCAGCCGCCAGGACAGTACCTACGAGCAGTACTTC

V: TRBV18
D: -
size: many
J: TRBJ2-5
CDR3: CASSPPVGQETQYF
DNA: TGTGCCAGCTCACCACCGGTCGGGCAAGAGACCCAGTACTTC

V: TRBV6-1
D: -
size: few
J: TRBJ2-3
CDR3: CASSPQLVGTDTQYF
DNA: TGTGCCAGCAGTCCCCAACTCGTGGGCACAGATACGCAGTATTTT

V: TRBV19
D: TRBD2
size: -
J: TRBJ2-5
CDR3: CASRKLAGAGETQYF
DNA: TGTGCCAGTAGGAAACTAGCGGGAGCGGGAGAGACCCAGTACTTC

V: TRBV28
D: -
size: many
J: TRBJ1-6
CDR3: CASSLSAGRAYNSPLHF
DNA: TGTGCCAGCAGTTTATCAGCCGGGAGAGCCTATAATTCACCCCTCCACTTT

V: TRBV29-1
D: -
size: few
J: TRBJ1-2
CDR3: CSVAGVHYGYTF
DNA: TGCAGCGTGGCTGGGGTCCACTATGGCTACACCTTC

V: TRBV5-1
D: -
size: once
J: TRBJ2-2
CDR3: CASRVGLNTGELFF
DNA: TGCGCCAGCAGGGTCGGCCTTAACACCGGGGAGCTGTTTTTT

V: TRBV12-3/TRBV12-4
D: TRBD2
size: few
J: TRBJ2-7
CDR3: CASSFGLAGKYEQYF
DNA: TGTGCCAGCAGTTTCGGGCTAGCGGGAAAATACGAGCAGTACTTC

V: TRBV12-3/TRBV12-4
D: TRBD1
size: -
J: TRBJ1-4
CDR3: CASSGQGTNEKLFF
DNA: TGTGCCAGCAGTGGACAGGGAACAAATGAAAAACTGTTTTTT

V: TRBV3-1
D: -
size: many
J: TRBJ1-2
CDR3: CASSQAEYGYTF
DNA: TGTGCCAGCAGCCAGGCAGAATATGGCTACACCTTC

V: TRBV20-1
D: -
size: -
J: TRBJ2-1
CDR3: CSARVSTSGEQFF
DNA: TGCAGTGCTAGAGTGTCTACTTCCGGGGAGCAGTTCTTC

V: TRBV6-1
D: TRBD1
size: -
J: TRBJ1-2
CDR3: CASRHAQTGLGPRYGYTF
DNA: TGTGCCAGCAGACACGCCCAGACAGGGCTTGGCCCCCGGTATGGCTACACCTTC

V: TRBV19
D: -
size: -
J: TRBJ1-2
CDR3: CASKDLGRTTYGYTF
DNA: TGTGCCAGTAAGGATCTAGGCAGGACAACCTATGGCTACACCTTC

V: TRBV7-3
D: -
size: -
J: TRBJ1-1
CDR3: CASSQVENTEAFF
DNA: TGTGCCAGCAGCCAGGTGGAGAACACTGAAGCTTTCTTT

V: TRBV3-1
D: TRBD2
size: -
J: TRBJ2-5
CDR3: CASSQGLSGRETQYF
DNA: TGTGCCAGCAGTCAGGGCCTTAGCGGGAGGGAGACCCAGTACTTC

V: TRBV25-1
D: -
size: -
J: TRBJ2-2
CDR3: CASSTQGSGELFF
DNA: TGTGCCAGCAGTACACAGGGTTCCGGGGAGCTGTTTTTT

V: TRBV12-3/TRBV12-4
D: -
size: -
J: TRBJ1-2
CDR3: CASSSGVYYGYTF
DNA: TGTGCCAGCAGTTCGGGGGTTTACTATGGCTACACCTTC

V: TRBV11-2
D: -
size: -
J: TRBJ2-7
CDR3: CASSLDPSRGHREQYF
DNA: TGTGCCAGCAGCTTAGACCCCAGTCGGGGCCATCGCGAGCAGTACTTC

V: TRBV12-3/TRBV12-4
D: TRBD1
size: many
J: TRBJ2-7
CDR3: CASSSWDRDEQYF
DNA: TGTGCCAGCAGTTCATGGGACAGGGACGAGCAGTACTTC

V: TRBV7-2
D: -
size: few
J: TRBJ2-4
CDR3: CASSQSGFRPNIQYF
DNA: TGTGCCAGCAGCCAGTCGGGCTTCCGCCCAAACATTCAGTACTTC

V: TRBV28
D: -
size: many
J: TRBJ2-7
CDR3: CASSFQGYEQYF
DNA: TGTGCCAGCAGTTTTCAGGGGTACGAGCAGTACTTC

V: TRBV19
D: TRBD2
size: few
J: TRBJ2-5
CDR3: CASSIVGAGDKTQYF
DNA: TGTGCCAGTAGTATAGTAGGGGCGGGAGATAAGACCCAGTACTTC

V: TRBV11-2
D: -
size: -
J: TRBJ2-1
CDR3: CASSFRGTIEQFF
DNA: TGTGCCAGCAGCTTTCGCGGGACGATTGAGCAGTTCTTC

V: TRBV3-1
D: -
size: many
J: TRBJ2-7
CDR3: CASTQGGLKSQYF
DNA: TGTGCCAGCACCCAGGGGGGTCTAAAGAGCCAGTACTTC